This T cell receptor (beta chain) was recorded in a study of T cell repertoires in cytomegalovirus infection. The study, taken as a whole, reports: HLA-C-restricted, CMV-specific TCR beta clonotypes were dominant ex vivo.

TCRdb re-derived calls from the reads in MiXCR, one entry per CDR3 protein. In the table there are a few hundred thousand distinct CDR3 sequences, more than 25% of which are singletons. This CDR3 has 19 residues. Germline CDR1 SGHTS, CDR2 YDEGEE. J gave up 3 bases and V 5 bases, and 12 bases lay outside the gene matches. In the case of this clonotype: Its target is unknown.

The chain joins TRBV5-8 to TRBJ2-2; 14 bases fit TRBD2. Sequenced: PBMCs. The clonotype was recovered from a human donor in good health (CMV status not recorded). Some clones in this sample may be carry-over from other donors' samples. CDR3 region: CASRRFGTSGRRYTGELFF. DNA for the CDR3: TGTGCCAGCAGGCGTTTCGGGACTAGCGGGAGAAGGTACACCGGGGAGCTGTTTTTT.